This is a list of T cell receptor beta chains from one sample in a study of blood T cells in healthy people across ages. MiXCR, applied by TCRdb to the 5' RACE reads, yields one record per CDR3 protein. The sample consists of hundreds of thousands of distinct CDR3 sequences, around 49% of them appearing once. The sample taken for sequencing was blood. The receptors derive from a woman aged 55 to 70 in good health. Both conserved end residues are part of each CDR3. D genes are given only for firm matches. Clone size is shown for a subset of rows, as once, few, many or a class of expanded clone.

d_gene,abundance,v_gene,j_gene,CDR3nt,CDR3aa
-,many,TRBV24-1,TRBJ2-3,TGTGCCACCAGTGTTTTGGTAGGGGCTAGCACAGATACGCAGTATTTT,CATSVLVGASTDTQYF
-,-,TRBV28,TRBJ1-3,TGTGCCAGCAGTTGGGACGGACACGAACCCTCTGGAAACACCATATATTTT,CASSWDGHEPSGNTIYF
-,many,TRBV7-2,TRBJ2-1,TGTGCCAGCAGCTTAGCGGGCAGAGAGCAGTTCTTC,CASSLAGREQFF
-,-,TRBV30,TRBJ1-2,TGTGCCTGGAGTTTCTTTTCAGGAGATGGCTACACCTTC,CAWSFFSGDGYTF
-,many,TRBV29-1,TRBJ2-3,TGCAGCGTTGGTAGCACAGATACGCAGTATTTT,CSVGSTDTQYF
TRBD2,-,TRBV12-3/TRBV12-4,TRBJ2-5,TGTGCCAGCAGTTATCGCTTGACTAGCGGGAGCGAGACCCAGTACTTC,CASSYRLTSGSETQYF
TRBD2,few,TRBV20-1,TRBJ2-7,TGCAGTGCTTCCCCCCCCAGCGGGAAAGGCGAGCAGTACTTC,CSASPPSGKGEQYF
TRBD2,few,TRBV4-3,TRBJ2-1,TGCGCCAGCAGCCAAGACCAGCTGGGTAGCGGGAGGGCCGTTGAGCAGTTCTTC,CASSQDQLGSGRAVEQFF
-,many,TRBV2,TRBJ2-3,TGTGCCAGCAGTGAAAATTTCGGCACAGATACGCAGTATTTT,CASSENFGTDTQYF
-,-,TRBV20-1,TRBJ2-7,TGCAGTGCTAGTATTTTATACGAGCAGTACTTC,CSASILYEQYF
TRBD1,-,TRBV20-1,TRBJ1-5,TGCAGTGCCCAGGGGGGGCTTGGTCAGCCCCAGCATTTT,CSAQGGLGQPQHF
-,-,TRBV21-1,TRBJ2-7,TGTGCCAGCAGCAACTTGCGGGAGGGCCTTTATTATCTTCCCTACGAGCAGTACTTC,CASSNLREGLYYLPYEQYF
-,-,TRBV24-1,TRBJ1-5,TGTGCCACCGGCGGCCAGGGTTACAATCAGCCCCAGCATTTT,CATGGQGYNQPQHF
-,-,TRBV20-1,TRBJ2-1,TGCAGTGCTAGTGTCCCGGGACTGGACAATGAGCAGTTCTTC,CSASVPGLDNEQFF
-,-,TRBV7-2,TRBJ2-6,TGTGCCAGCACCGGACAGTCATTTTCTGGGGCCAACGTCCTGACTTTC,CASTGQSFSGANVLTF
-,-,TRBV14,TRBJ2-5,TGTGCCAGCGAGCAGGCCGGGGCAAAGACCCAGTACTTC,CASEQAGAKTQYF
-,few,TRBV28,TRBJ1-2,TGTGCCAGCAGTCTCCCAACTAACAACTATGGCTACACCTTC,CASSLPTNNYGYTF
-,-,TRBV2,TRBJ2-1,TGTGCCAGCAGTGCGACGCCGAGTGAGCAGTTCTTC,CASSATPSEQFF
-,-,TRBV20-1,TRBJ1-2,TGCAGTGCGCCGACAGGCTATGGCTACACCTTC,CSAPTGYGYTF
-,-,TRBV2,TRBJ2-7,TGTGCCAGCACCCGCTCCTACGAGCAGTACTTC,CASTRSYEQYF
-,-,TRBV27,TRBJ2-3,TGTGCCAGCAGTTTATATCCCGGGGGGCAGGGACGTACAGATACGCAGTATTTT,CASSLYPGGQGRTDTQYF
TRBD2,-,TRBV6-1,TRBJ2-3,TGTGCCAGCAGTGAGTATTTGGCTAGCGGAGTCACAGATACGCAGTATTTT,CASSEYLASGVTDTQYF
TRBD2,-,TRBV4-3,TRBJ2-7,TGCGCCAGCAGCCAAGAGTTAGGACTAGCCTACGAGCAGTACTTC,CASSQELGLAYEQYF
TRBD2,many,TRBV7-9,TRBJ2-5,TGTGCCAGCAGCTTAACCAGCGGGGGGACAGAGACCCAGTACTTC,CASSLTSGGTETQYF